This T cell receptor (beta chain) was obtained from a study of blood T cell repertoires in COVID-19. Produced via immunoSEQ multiplex PCR; TCRdb's table is partial and in-frame only. The sample lists under 200,000 clones; roughly nine tenths were seen once. The V end was cut by 5 bases, the J end by 6 bases, with 15 bases between. Germline CDR1 is SGHNT and CDR2 is YYREEE (reference sequence). The CDR3 is 14 residues long. This sequence joins TRBV5-4 and TRBJ2-1; D unclear. The sequencing sample was made of peripheral blood. This TCR came from a man between 65 and 85 years old with active or convalescent COVID-19. CDR3 sequence reads: CASSDSKLFNEQFF. In nucleotides, the CDR3 is TGTGCCAGCAGTGACTCCAAACTTTTCAATGAGCAGTTCTTC.